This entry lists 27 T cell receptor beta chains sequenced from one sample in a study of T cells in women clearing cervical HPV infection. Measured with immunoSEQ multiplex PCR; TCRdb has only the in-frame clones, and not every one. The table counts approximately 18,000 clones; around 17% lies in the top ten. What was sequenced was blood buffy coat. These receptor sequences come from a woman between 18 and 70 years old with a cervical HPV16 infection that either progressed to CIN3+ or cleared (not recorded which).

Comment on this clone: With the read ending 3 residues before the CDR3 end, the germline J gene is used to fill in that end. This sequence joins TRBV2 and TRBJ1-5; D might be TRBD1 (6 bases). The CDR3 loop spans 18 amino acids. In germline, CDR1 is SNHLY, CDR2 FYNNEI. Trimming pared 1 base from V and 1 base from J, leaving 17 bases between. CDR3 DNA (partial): TGTGCCAGCAGTGAAGGGCGGACAGCGCAGGAGAGCAATCAGCCC. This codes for CASSEGRTAQESNQP. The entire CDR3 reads CASSEGRTAQESNQPQHF.

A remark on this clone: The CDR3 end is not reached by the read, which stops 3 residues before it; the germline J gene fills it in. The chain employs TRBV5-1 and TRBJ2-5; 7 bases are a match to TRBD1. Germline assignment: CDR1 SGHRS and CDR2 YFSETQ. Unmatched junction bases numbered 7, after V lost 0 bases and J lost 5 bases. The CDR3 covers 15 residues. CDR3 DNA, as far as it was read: TGCGCCAGCAGCTTGGCCGTAGGGGGCCGGGAGACC. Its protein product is CASSLAVGGRET. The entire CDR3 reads CASSLAVGGRETQYF.

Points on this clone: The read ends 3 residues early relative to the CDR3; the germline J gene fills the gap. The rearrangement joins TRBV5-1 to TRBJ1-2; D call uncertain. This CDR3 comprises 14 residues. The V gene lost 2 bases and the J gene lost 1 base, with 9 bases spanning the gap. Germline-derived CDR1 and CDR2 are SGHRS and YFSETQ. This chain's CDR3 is CASSFAGDNYGYTF. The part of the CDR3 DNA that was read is TGCGCCAGCAGCTTTGCGGGAGATAACTATGGC. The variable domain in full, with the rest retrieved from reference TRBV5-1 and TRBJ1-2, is KAGVTQTPRYLIKTRGQQVTLSCSPISGHRSVSWYQQTPGQGLQFLFEYFSETQRNKGNFPGRFSGRQFSNSRSEMNVSTLELGDSALYLCASSFAGDNYGYTFGSGTRLTVV.

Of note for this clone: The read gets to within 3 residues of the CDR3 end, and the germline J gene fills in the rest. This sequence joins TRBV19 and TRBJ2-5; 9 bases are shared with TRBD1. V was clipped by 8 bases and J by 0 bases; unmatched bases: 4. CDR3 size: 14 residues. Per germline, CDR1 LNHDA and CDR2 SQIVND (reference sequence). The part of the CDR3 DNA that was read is TGTGCCAGTGGGACAGGGATCTACCAAGAGACC. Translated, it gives CASGTGIYQET. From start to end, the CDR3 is CASGTGIYQETQYF.

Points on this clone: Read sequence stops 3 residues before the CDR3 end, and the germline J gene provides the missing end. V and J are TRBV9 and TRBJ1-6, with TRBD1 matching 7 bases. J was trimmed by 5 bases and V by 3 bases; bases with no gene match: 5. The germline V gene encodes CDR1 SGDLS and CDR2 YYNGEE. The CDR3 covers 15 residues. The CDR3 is CASSETGTDNSPLHF. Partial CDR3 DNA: TGTGCCAGCAGCGAAACAGGGACAGATAATTCACCC.

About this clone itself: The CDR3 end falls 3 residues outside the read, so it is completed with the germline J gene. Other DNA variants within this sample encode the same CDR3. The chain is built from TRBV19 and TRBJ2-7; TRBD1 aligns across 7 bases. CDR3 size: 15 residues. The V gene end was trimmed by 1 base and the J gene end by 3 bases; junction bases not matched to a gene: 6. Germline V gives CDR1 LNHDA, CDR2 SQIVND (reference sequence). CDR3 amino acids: CASSIGGTAGYEQYF. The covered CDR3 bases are TGTGCCAGTAGTATAGGGGGGACAGCCGGCTACGAG.

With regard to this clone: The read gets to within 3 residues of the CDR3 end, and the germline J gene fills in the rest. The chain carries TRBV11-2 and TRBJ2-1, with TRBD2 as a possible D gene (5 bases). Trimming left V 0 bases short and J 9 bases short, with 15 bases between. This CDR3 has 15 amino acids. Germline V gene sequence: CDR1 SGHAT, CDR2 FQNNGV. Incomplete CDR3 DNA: TGTGCCAGCAGCTTAGAAACGTCGCGGGTAGGTGAG. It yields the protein CASSLETSRVGE. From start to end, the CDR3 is CASSLETSRVGEQFF.

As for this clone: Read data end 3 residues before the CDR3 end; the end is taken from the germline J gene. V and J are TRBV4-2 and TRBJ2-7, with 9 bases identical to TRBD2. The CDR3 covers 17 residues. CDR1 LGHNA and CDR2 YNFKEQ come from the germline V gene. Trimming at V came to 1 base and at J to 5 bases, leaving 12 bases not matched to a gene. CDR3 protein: CASSQVGSAGGLHEQYF. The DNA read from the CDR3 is TGTGCCAGCAGCCAAGTCGGCTCGGCGGGGGGGCTACACGAG.

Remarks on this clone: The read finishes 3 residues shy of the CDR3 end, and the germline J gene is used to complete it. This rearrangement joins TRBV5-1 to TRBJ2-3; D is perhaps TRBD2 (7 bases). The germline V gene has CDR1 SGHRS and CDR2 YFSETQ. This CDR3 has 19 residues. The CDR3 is CASSLALGGPHRSQETQYF. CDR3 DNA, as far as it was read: TGCGCCAGCAGCTTGGCCCTCGGGGGGCCTCACCGATCCCAAGAGACG.

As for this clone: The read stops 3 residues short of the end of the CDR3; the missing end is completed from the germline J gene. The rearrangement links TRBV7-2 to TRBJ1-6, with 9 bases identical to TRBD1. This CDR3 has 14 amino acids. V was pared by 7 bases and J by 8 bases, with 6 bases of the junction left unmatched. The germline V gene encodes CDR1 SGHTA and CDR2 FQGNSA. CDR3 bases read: TGTGCCAGCAACCCAGGGACAGGGTATTCACCC. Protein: CASNPGTGYSP. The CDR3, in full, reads CASNPGTGYSPLHF.

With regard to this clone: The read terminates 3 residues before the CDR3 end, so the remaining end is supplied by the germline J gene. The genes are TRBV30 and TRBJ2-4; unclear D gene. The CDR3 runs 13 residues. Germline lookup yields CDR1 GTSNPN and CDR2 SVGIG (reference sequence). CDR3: CAWSVLVSYGQYF. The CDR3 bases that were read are TGTGCCTGGAGTGTGCTGGTTAGCTATGGT.

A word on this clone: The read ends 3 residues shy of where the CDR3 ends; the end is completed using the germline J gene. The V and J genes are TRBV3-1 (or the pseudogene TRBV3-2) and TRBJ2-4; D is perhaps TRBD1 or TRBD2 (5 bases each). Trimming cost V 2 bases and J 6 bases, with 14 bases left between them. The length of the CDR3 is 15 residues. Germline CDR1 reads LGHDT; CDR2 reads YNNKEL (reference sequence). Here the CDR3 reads CASSQRSSGRNIQYF. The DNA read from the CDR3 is TGTGCCAGCAGCCAAAGAAGTTCAGGGAGAAACATT.

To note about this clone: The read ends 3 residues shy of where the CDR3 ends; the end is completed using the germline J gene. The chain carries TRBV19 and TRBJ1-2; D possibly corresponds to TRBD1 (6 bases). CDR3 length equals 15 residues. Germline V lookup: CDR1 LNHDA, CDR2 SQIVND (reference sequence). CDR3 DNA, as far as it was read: TGTGCCAGTAGTGAGACAGGTCACGTTTACAATGAC. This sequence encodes CASSETGHVYND. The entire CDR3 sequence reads CASSETGHVYNDYTF.

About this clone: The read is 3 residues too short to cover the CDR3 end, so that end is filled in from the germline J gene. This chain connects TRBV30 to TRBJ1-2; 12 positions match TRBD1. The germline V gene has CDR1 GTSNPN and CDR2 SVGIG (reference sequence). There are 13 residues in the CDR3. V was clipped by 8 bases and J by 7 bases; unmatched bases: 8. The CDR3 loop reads CAQTGTGGLGYTF. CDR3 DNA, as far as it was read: TGTGCCCAGACCGGGACAGGGGGCCTTGGC.

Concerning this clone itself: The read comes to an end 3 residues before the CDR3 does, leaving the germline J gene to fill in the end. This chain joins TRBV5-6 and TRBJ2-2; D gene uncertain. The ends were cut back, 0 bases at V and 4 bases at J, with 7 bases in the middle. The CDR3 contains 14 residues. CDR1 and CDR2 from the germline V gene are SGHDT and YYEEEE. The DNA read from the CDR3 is TGTGCCAGCAGCTTGGTCGCCGGCACCGGGGAG. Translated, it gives CASSLVAGTGE. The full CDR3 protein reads CASSLVAGTGELFF.

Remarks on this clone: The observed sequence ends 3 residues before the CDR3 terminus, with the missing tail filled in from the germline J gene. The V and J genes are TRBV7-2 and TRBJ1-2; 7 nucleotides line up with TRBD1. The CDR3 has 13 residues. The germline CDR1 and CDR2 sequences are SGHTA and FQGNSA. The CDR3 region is CASSQGQQETYTF. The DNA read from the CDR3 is TGTGCCAGCAGCCAGGGACAGCAAGAGACC.

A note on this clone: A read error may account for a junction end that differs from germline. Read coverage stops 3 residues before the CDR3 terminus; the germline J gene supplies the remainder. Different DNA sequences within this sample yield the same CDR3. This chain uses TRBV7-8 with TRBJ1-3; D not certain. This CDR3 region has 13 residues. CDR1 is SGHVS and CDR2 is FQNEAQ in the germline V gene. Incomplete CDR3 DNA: TGTGCCAGCAGGGGCAGCTCTGGAAACACG. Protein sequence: CASRGSSGNT. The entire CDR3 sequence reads CASRGSSGNTIYF.

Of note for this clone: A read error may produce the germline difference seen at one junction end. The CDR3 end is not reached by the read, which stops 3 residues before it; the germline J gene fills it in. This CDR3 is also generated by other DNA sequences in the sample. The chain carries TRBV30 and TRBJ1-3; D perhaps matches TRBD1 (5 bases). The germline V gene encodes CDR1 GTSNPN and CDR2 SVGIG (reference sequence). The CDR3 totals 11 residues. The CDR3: CAFKRGNTIYF. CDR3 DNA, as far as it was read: TGTGCCTTTAAGAGGGGAAACACG. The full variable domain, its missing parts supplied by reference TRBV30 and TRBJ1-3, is SQTIHQWPATLVQPVGSPLSLECTVEGTSNPNLYWYRQAAGRGLQLLFYSVGIGQISSEVPQNLSASRPQDRQFILSSKKLLLSDSGFYLCAFKRGNTIYFGEGSWLTVV.

The CDR3 here is CASSPTGGESGQPQYF. The part of the CDR3 DNA that was read is TGTGCCAGCTCACCAACAGGGGGCGAATCAGGTCAGCCG. The chain carries TRBV18 and TRBJ2-3; 9 bases are shared with TRBD1. The read ends 3 residues shy of where the CDR3 ends; the end is completed using the germline J gene. The CDR3 is 16 amino acids. The germline CDR1 and CDR2 sequences are KGHSH and LQKENI.

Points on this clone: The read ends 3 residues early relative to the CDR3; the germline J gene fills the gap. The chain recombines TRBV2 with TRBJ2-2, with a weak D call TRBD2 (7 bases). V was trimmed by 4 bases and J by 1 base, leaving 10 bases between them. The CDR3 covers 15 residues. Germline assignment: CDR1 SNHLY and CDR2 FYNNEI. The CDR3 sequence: CASSGGGQNTGELFF. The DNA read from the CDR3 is TGTGCCAGCAGTGGGGGGGGCCAGAACACCGGGGAG.

The CDR3 loop is CASSEQRGATDTQYF. The CDR3 DNA, read in part, is TGTGCCAGCAGTGAGCAGCGGGGGGCGACAGATACG. The rearrangement joins TRBV6-1 to TRBJ2-3; 9 bases line up with TRBD2. The observed sequence ends 3 residues before the CDR3 terminus, with the missing tail filled in from the germline J gene. This CDR3 has 15 amino acids. Germline CDR1 MNHNS, CDR2 SASEGT. After removal of 3 bases from V and 3 bases from J, the junction contained 4 bases not matched to a gene.

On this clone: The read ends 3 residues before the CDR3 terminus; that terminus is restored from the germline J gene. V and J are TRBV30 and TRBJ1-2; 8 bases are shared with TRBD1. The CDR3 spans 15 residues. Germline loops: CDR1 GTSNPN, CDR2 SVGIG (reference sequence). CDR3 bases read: TGTGCCTGGAGAACAGGGGGGACAAGTTTCAACATC. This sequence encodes CAWRTGGTSFNI. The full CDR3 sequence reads CAWRTGGTSFNIYTF.

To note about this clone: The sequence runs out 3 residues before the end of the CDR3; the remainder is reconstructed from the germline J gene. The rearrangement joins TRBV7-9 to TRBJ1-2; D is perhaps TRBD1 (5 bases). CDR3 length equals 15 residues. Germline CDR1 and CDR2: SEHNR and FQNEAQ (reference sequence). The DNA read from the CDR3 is TGTGCCAGCATCGAACTTACAGGATCCACAGATACC. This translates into CASIELTGSTDT. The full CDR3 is CASIELTGSTDTYTF.

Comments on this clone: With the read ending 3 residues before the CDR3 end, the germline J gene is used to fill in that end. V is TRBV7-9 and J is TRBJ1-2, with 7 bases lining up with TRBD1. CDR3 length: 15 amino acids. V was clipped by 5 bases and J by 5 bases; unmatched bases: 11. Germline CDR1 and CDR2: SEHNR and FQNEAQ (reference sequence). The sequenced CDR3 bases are TGTGCCAGCAGCCCTCGGGACAGATCTTTTTATGGC. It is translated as CASSPRDRSFYG. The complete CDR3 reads CASSPRDRSFYGYTF.

CDR3 DNA, as far as it was read: TGTGCCAGCAGTGTGTTCGAAGCGGGGGGCGGGGATACG. This gives the protein CASSVFEAGGGDT. The whole CDR3 is CASSVFEAGGGDTQYF. The chain couples TRBV2 to TRBJ2-3; the match to TRBD2 covers 9 bases. The DNA ends 3 residues before the CDR3 does, and the rest of the CDR3 is filled in from the germline J gene. The CDR3 has 16 residues. The germline gives CDR1 SNHLY, CDR2 FYNNEI. J was trimmed by 6 bases and V by 4 bases; bases with no gene match: 11. Drawing the rest from reference TRBV2 and TRBJ2-3, the complete variable domain is EPEVTQTPSHQVTQMGQEVILRCVPISNHLYFYWYRQILGQKVEFLVSFYNNEISEKSEIFDDQFSVERPDGSNFTLKIRSTKLEDSAMYFCASSVFEAGGGDTQYFGPGTRLTVL.

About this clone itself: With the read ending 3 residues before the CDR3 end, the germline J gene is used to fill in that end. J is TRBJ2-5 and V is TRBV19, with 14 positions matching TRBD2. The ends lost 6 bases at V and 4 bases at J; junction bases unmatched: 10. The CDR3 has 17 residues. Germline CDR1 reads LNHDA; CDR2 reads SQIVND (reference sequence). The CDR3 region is CASRRGLAGGLGETQYF. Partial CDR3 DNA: TGTGCCAGTAGGCGCGGACTAGCGGGGGGCTTGGGAGAGACC.

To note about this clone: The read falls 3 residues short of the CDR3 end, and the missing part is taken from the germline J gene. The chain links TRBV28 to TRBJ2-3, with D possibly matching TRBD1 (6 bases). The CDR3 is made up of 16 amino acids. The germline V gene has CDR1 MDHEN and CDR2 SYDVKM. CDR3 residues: CASSLGFRGVQETQYF. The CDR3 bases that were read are TGTGCCAGCAGTTTAGGATTCAGGGGCGTCCAAGAGACG.